These T cell receptor beta chains were read from a single sample in a study of blood T cells in healthy people across ages. TCRdb passed the 5' RACE reads through MiXCR, listing each CDR3 protein once. The table has 800,000 to 950,000 distinct CDR3 sequences, 48% seen once. The sequencing sample was made of blood. The origin of the receptors is a man aged 25 to 40 in good health. Both conserved end residues are part of each CDR3. The order of the fields is clone size, J gene, D gene, V gene, CDR3 DNA, CDR3 protein. The D gene is left open where the match is weak. Some rows have no size entry. The others give once, few or many, or a class for an expanded clone.

.	TRBJ2-3	.	TRBV28	TGTGCCAGCAGTTCCTGGCGGGGTATAGGATCCGATACGCAGTATTTT	CASSSWRGIGSDTQYF
few	TRBJ1-6	TRBD1	TRBV30	TGTGCCTGGAGTGTACGTTCAGGGGGCGCGAGTAATTCACCCCTCCACTTT	CAWSVRSGGASNSPLHF
.	TRBJ2-5	.	TRBV2	TGTGCCAGCAGTGAAGACACACCCTCGTACTTC	CASSEDTPSYF
few	TRBJ2-1	.	TRBV4-3	TGCGCCAGCAGCCAAGAAGTAGGGGGGAATGAGCAGTTCTTC	CASSQEVGGNEQFF
.	TRBJ2-7	TRBD1	TRBV3-1	TGTGCCAGCAAAGGGGGCGGCGACGAGCAGTACTTC	CASKGGGDEQYF
few	TRBJ1-1	.	TRBV12-3/TRBV12-4	TGTGCCAGCACAGACATTATTGGCACTGAAGCTTTCTTT	CASTDIIGTEAFF
.	TRBJ2-1	TRBD2	TRBV15	TGTGCCACCAGCAGAGATCAGGGAGGGGCGAATGAGCAGTTCTTC	CATSRDQGGANEQFF
.	TRBJ2-1	.	TRBV27	TGTGCCAGCAACATCCGGGAAACTAGCTATTACAAGGAGCAGTTCTTC	CASNIRETSYYKEQFF
.	TRBJ2-5	.	TRBV18	TGTGCCAGCTCACTAGTCAGCAGCTACAATGAGCAGTACTTC	CASSLVSSYNEQYF
.	TRBJ2-3	.	TRBV5-1	TGCGCCAGCAGCTTGGGCAACCGGTTCACAGATACGCAGTATTTT	CASSLGNRFTDTQYF
.	TRBJ2-7	TRBD2	TRBV12-3/TRBV12-4	TGTGCCAGCGGCGGGGGGGCGGGCAACGAGCAGTACTTC	CASGGGAGNEQYF
.	TRBJ2-2	.	TRBV5-1	TGCGCCAGCAGCTTGGCGGACAGATACACCGGGGAGCTGTTTTTT	CASSLADRYTGELFF
few	TRBJ1-2	.	TRBV4-3	TGCGCCAGCAGCCAAGCTCCGGATAACTATGGCTACACCTTC	CASSQAPDNYGYTF
few	TRBJ2-7	.	TRBV7-2	TGTGCCAGCAGCTTAGCGGCGGGGCTACGCGAGCAGTACTTC	CASSLAAGLREQYF
few	TRBJ2-1	TRBD2	TRBV2	TGTGCCAGCAGTGAACTGGCGGGGGAGTCCTACAATGAGCAGTTCTTC	CASSELAGESYNEQFF
.	TRBJ2-5	.	TRBV7-7	TGTGCCAGCAGCCCATACCCCAGGGTAGAGACCCAGTACTTC	CASSPYPRVETQYF
.	TRBJ2-3	TRBD2	TRBV5-1	TGCGCCAGCAGTCGAACTAGCGGCCTCACAGATACGCAGTATTTT	CASSRTSGLTDTQYF
.	TRBJ2-7	TRBD1	TRBV6-1	TGTGCCAGCCCTGGGACAGGGGAAACCTACGAGCAGTACTTC	CASPGTGETYEQYF
.	TRBJ2-3	TRBD1	TRBV6-4	TGTGCCAGCAGTGACACCCCCGGGACAGGGTCAGATACGCAGTATTTT	CASSDTPGTGSDTQYF
many	TRBJ1-6	TRBD1	TRBV10-3	TGTGCCATCAGGGGACAGGCCCCTAATTCACCCCTCCACTTT	CAIRGQAPNSPLHF
.	TRBJ2-7	TRBD2	TRBV14	TGTGCCAGCAGCCAGCCTACTAGCGGGGGGGTGTACGAGCAGTACTTC	CASSQPTSGGVYEQYF
.	TRBJ2-1	TRBD2	TRBV27	TGTGCCAGCAGTGAGACCGGGACTAGCGGGGCGGGGGAGCAGTTCTTC	CASSETGTSGAGEQFF
.	TRBJ1-4	.	TRBV6-1	TGTGCCGCAGGCCTGGGGGGTTATGGTGAAAAACTGTTTTTT	CAAGLGGYGEKLFF
.	TRBJ2-7	.	TRBV6-2/TRBV6-3	TGTGCCAGCGTGCGGGGCAGCCCCTACGAGCAGTACTTC	CASVRGSPYEQYF
.	TRBJ2-3	TRBD1	TRBV5-1	TGCGCCAGCAGCTCGCCGGGACAGGGTATCGCAGATACGCAGTATTTT	CASSSPGQGIADTQYF
.	TRBJ2-1	TRBD1	TRBV2	TGTGCCAGCAGTGAAGGAGGGGGCTGGTACAATGAGCAGTTCTTC	CASSEGGGWYNEQFF
.	TRBJ2-3	TRBD1	TRBV30	TGTGCCTGGAGTGTGAGGGACAGAGATACGCAGTATTTT	CAWSVRDRDTQYF
.	TRBJ2-7	.	TRBV28	TGTGCCAGCAGTTTCTCAGTCACCGGGGCCTACGAGCAGTACTTC	CASSFSVTGAYEQYF
many	TRBJ1-2	.	TRBV6-2/TRBV6-3	TGTGCCAGCAGTTACGGGGCAAACTATGGCTACACCTTC	CASSYGANYGYTF
.	TRBJ2-7	TRBD2	TRBV27	TGTGCCAGCAGTTTTAGCGGGACCCTCTCCTACGAGCAGTACTTC	CASSFSGTLSYEQYF
.	TRBJ2-1	.	TRBV20-1	TGCAGTGCTCGGGCTCCAGCGTGCAATGAGCAGTTCTTC	CSARAPACNEQFF
once	TRBJ2-5	.	TRBV6-6	TGTGCCAGCAGTGACAGGAAGGAGACCCAGTACTTC	CASSDRKETQYF
many	TRBJ2-5	.	TRBV3-1	TGTGCCAGCAGCCCCACGGCTCCGACCCAGTACTTC	CASSPTAPTQYF
once	TRBJ2-1	.	TRBV2	TGTGCCAGCAGGGGATCAGAAAACTCGTACATTCCCAATGAGCAGTTCTTC	CASRGSENSYIPNEQFF
few	TRBJ1-6	.	TRBV9	TGTGCCAGCAGCGTAGAGGGGCCTAATTCACCCCTCCACTTT	CASSVEGPNSPLHF
.	TRBJ1-5	.	TRBV3-1	TGTGCCAGCAGCCAAGGGGTGGATGCCCAGCCCCAGCATTTT	CASSQGVDAQPQHF
.	TRBJ2-2	TRBD2	TRBV2	TGTGCCAGCAGCCTATTCGACTTAGCGGGGTTTGACGGGGAGCTGTTTTTT	CASSLFDLAGFDGELFF
.	TRBJ2-5	TRBD2	TRBV4-1	TGCGCCAGCAGCCAAGTTCCTAGCGGGGGAGAGACCCAGTACTTC	CASSQVPSGGETQYF
.	TRBJ2-4	.	TRBV3-1	TGTGCCAGCAGCCAAAGTGGGGTCGGGGAGCAGTACTTC	CASSQSGVGEQYF
many	TRBJ1-2	.	TRBV3-1	TGTGCCAGCAGCCAATCCGGCAGAAACTATGGCTACACCTTC	CASSQSGRNYGYTF
.	TRBJ2-3	TRBD2	TRBV6-2/TRBV6-3	TGTGCCAGCAACCCGGACCGGGGGGGCCCAGATACGCAGTATTTT	CASNPDRGGPDTQYF
few	TRBJ2-3	.	TRBV24-1	TGTGCCACCAGTGACGGGCGACTAGGGAAAGATACGCAGTATTTT	CATSDGRLGKDTQYF
.	TRBJ2-2	TRBD2	TRBV7-2	TGTGCCAGCAGCTTAGGTGTCGGGGGGGCCGCCGGGGAGCTGTTTTTT	CASSLGVGGAAGELFF
.	TRBJ2-6	.	TRBV7-9	TGTGCCAGCAGCGACAACAGGGCTGGGGCCAACGTCCTGACTTTC	CASSDNRAGANVLTF
once	TRBJ2-1	.	TRBV29-1	TGCAGCGCTGTCAGGGGGGGGGCGGGAAATGAGCAGTTCTTC	CSAVRGGAGNEQFF
.	TRBJ2-1	.	TRBV11-2	TGTGCCAGCAGCGTGGACATTAACAATGAGCAGTTCTTC	CASSVDINNEQFF
.	TRBJ2-6	TRBD2	TRBV12-3/TRBV12-4	TGTGCCAGCAGTTTGGCGGGGGGGATGTCCTCTGGGGCCAACGTCCCGACTTTC	CASSLAGGMSSGANVPTF
.	TRBJ2-3	.	TRBV5-1	TGCGCCAGCAGCTTGGGTACTGGGCTGGGGAGCACAGATACGCAGTATTTT	CASSLGTGLGSTDTQYF
few	TRBJ2-3	TRBD2	TRBV20-1	TGCAGTGCTCGATTCCCGACTAGCGGGACGACAGATACGCAGTATTTT	CSARFPTSGTTDTQYF
many	TRBJ2-3	.	TRBV12-3/TRBV12-4	TGTGCCAGCAGTTTTTTGGATACGCAGTATTTT	CASSFLDTQYF
many	TRBJ1-2	.	TRBV27	TGTGCCAGCAGTTTCAAGGGCTATGGCTACACCTTC	CASSFKGYGYTF
few	TRBJ2-7	.	TRBV10-3	TGTGCCATCTCGGACGACTACGAGCAGTACTTC	CAISDDYEQYF
few	TRBJ2-4	.	TRBV7-9	TGTGCCAGCAGCTTCGGAACAGGGTTAAAAAACATTCAGTACTTC	CASSFGTGLKNIQYF
.	TRBJ2-5	TRBD2	TRBV7-2	TGTGCCAGCAGCTTAAGTAGCGGGGCGGGGGAGACCCAGTACTTC	CASSLSSGAGETQYF
many	TRBJ1-2	.	TRBV28	TGTGCCAGCAGTTTATATGCAATTCGACAGGACAACTATGGCTACACCTTC	CASSLYAIRQDNYGYTF
.	TRBJ1-5	.	TRBV20-1	TGCGAGGGACCGACGAGTTATCAGCCCCAGCATTTT	CEGPTSYQPQHF
.	TRBJ2-7	.	TRBV7-9	TGTGCCAGCAGCTTAGTAGGGGGGGACAGGTCCTACAATGAGCAGTACTTC	CASSLVGGDRSYNEQYF
.	TRBJ2-3	.	TRBV2	TGTGCCAGCAGTGGTGAAGGGGCGTACACAGATACGCAGTATTTT	CASSGEGAYTDTQYF
few	TRBJ2-3	TRBD2	TRBV5-1	TGCGCCAGCAGCTACCCGGGACTAGCTTCAGATACGCAGTATTTT	CASSYPGLASDTQYF
.	TRBJ2-5	.	TRBV10-3	TGTGCCATCAGTGATGCCGACACGGCGGGCTCCTACGGGCAGTACTTC	CAISDADTAGSYGQYF